The 18 T cell receptor beta chains given below trace back to one sample, sequenced in a study of CXCR3-negative and CXCR3-positive naive CD8 T cells. Study-wide points: More hydrophobic TRB CDR3s were found in CXCR3-positive naive cells than in CXCR3-negative naive cells.

Libraries of TRB cDNA were made by 5' RACE and carried UMIs. TCRdb derives one entry per CDR3 protein from the 5' RACE reads, leaving out DNA. Reported are more than 80,000 distinct CDR3 sequences; the ten largest clones contain less than 1%. Which antigens these TCRs recognize remains unknown. The sample taken for sequencing was naive CXCR3+ CD8+ T cells from blood. Subset specified: CD45RO-CCR7+CD27+CD95- naive CD8+ T cells expressing CXCR3 (TNR3+). All receptors come from a human donor in good health. Some clones in this sample may be carry-over from other donors' samples.

V and J are TRBV29-1 and TRBJ2-7. Germline lookup yields CDR1 SQVTM and CDR2 ANQGSEA. CDR3 length: 12 amino acids. The CDR3 here is CSVEGQVYEQYF.

The V call is TRBV4-1, the J call TRBJ2-7. CDR1 is MGHRA and CDR2 is YSYEKL in the germline V gene. This CDR3 is 13 amino acids long. The CDR3 here is CASSSTGLYEQYF.

The V call is TRBV28, the J call TRBJ1-6; TCRdb's assignment of TRBD1 cannot be checked, as there is no DNA. The CDR3 spans 14 residues. Germline CDR1 MDHEN, CDR2 SYDVKM. CDR3 protein: CASSPGQGGSPLHF.

This chain uses TRBV21-1 with TRBJ2-1; TCRdb's D call of TRBD1 is untestable without DNA. TRBV21-1 is annotated as a pseudogene. This CDR3 is built from 17 residues. Here the CDR3 reads CASSKGSGGTQPGEQFF.

The chain has TRBV6-2 or TRBV6-3 and TRBJ2-5; TCRdb selects TRBD2, and the lack of DNA leaves this call unchecked. CDR1 is MNHEY and CDR2 is SVGEGT in the germline V gene. The CDR3 loop spans 14 amino acids. CDR3 amino acids: CASSLGAFEETQYF.

The CDR3: CASSLLTQGTEAFF. The chain couples TRBV28 to TRBJ1-1; there is no DNA to check the TCRdb D call of TRBD1. CDR1 is MDHEN and CDR2 is SYDVKM in the germline V gene. This CDR3 has 14 amino acids.

By frequency, this clonotype is medium-sized. The V gene is TRBV28, the J gene TRBJ2-3. The CDR3 sequence is 11 residues long. Germline V gives CDR1 MDHEN, CDR2 SYDVKM. CDR3: CASSLGDTQYF. The full variable domain, in which reference TRBV28 and TRBJ2-3 provide the parts outside the CDR3, is DVKVTQSSRYLVKRTGEKVFLECVQDMDHENMFWYRQDPGLGLRLIYFSYDVKMKEKGDIPEGYSVSREKKERFSLILESASTNQTSMYLCASSLGDTQYFGPGTRLTVL.

This chain links TRBV28 with TRBJ2-7; absent DNA, TCRdb's TRBD1 call cannot be checked. This CDR3 spans 15 amino acids. The V gene's germline CDR1 is MDHEN and CDR2 SYDVKM. CDR3 residues: CASSLLGTGGWEQYF.

This chain connects TRBV5-8 to TRBJ2-1; the D gene TCRdb calls, TRBD1, cannot be checked with no DNA. Germline V gene lookup returns CDR1 SGHTS and CDR2 YDEGEE. CDR3 length: 13 amino acids. CDR3 residues: CATPPPGNNEQFF.

The V call is TRBV12-5, the J call TRBJ2-3. CDR3 length equals 13 residues. From germline, CDR1 is LGHNT and CDR2 FRNRAP. The chain's CDR3 is CASGLRVGDTQYF.

V usage is TRBV7-7 and J usage is TRBJ2-1; without DNA, the TCRdb call of TRBD1 cannot be checked. Germline V CDR1 and CDR2: SSHAT, FNYEAQ (reference sequence). The CDR3 runs to 13 residues. This CDR3 is CASSPGVAVEQFF.

The chain joins TRBV28 to TRBJ2-3; the TCRdb D gene call, TRBD2, has no DNA to confirm it. This CDR3 is 12 amino acids long. In germline, CDR1 is MDHEN, CDR2 SYDVKM. The CDR3 sequence: CASSLGTSGRNF.

The chain has TRBV12-3 or TRBV12-4 and TRBJ2-5; absent DNA, TCRdb's TRBD1 call cannot be checked. This CDR3 spans 22 amino acids. Here the CDR3 reads CASSPRTGGYDELAGNQETQYF.

This rearrangement joins TRBV28 to TRBJ2-7; TCRdb designates TRBD1, a call that cannot be tested without DNA. Germline V gene data show CDR1 as MDHEN and CDR2 as SYDVKM. The CDR3 runs 13 residues. CDR3: CASSPSRGWEQYF.

The chain is built from TRBV21-1 and TRBJ1-2. TRBV21-1 is annotated as a pseudogene. The CDR3 has 18 amino acids. The CDR3 is CASSNDKGYHSSMCGYTF.

V usage is TRBV11-2 and J usage is TRBJ2-7. CDR3 length: 13 residues. Germline V gives CDR1 SGHAT, CDR2 FQNNGV. The CDR3 reads CASSFKPYYEQYF.

CDR3 residues: CSARERDTDYTF. V is TRBV20-1 and J is TRBJ1-2; lacking DNA, the TRBD1 call made by TCRdb goes unchecked. CDR1 and CDR2 (germline): DFQATT, SNEGSKA (reference sequence). This CDR3 has 12 amino acids.

The chain recombines TRBV20-1 with TRBJ2-7; absent DNA, TCRdb's TRBD1 call cannot be checked. This CDR3 has 14 amino acids. In germline, CDR1 is DFQATT, CDR2 SNEGSKA (reference sequence). This CDR3 is CSARDTAGVYEQYF.